The 8 T cell receptor beta chains in this list originate from one sample, sequenced in a study of cytomegalovirus exposure and HLA in healthy donors (dated by TCRdb to 2017 to 2019). To prepare the library, the immunoSEQ multiplex PCR assay was applied. For the multiplex PCR, a mixture combining 60 forward primers for TCR Vbeta segments and 13 reverse primers for TCR Jbeta segments was used. This immuneACCESS table, as held by TCRdb, lists in-frame sequences with V and J called but not all clones. Of the missing ones, under half trace to an unresolved V gene in checked studies; the others have no known cause. This sample has some 190,000 clones in its table, and around 78% of those were observed once. About 1.5% of the sample comes from the top ten. The source material was PBMCs. The receptors stem from a man aged 18 to 30 in good health and CMV-seronegative.

The genes are TRBV5-1 and TRBJ1-3; D is uncertain. CDR1 SGHRS and CDR2 YFSETQ come from the germline V gene. V lost 0 bases, J lost 0 bases, and 7 bases lay in between. The CDR3 spans 15 residues. The CDR3 loop reads CASSLGPDSGNTIYF. The DNA for the CDR3 is TGCGCCAGCAGCTTGGGGCCAGACTCTGGAAACACCATATATTTT.

The rearrangement uses TRBV4-1 and TRBJ2-2, with a possible D match to TRBD2 (6 bases). Germline V gives CDR1 MGHRA, CDR2 YSYEKL. The V end was cut by 2 bases, the J end by 4 bases, with 8 bases between. The CDR3 length is 14 residues. The CDR3 nucleotides are TGCGCCAGCAGCCAACCCGGGGGCACCGGGGAGCTGTTTTTT. It translates to CASSQPGGTGELFF.

This chain joins TRBV6-5 and TRBJ2-5, with D perhaps TRBD1 (6 bases). Germline V gene lookup returns CDR1 MNHEY and CDR2 SVGAGI. CDR3 length: 11 amino acids. V lost 4 bases and J 7 bases, leaving 7 bases between the germline ends. As DNA, the CDR3 is TGTGCCAGCAGTTCACAGGGGACCCAGTACTTC. Protein sequence: CASSSQGTQYF.

This chain connects TRBV10-1 to TRBJ2-3, with D hard to call. Looked up from germline, CDR1 is WNHNN and CDR2 is SYGVQD (reference sequence). The V end lost 2 bases, the J end lost 0 bases, and 9 bases lay between the germline ends. There are 15 residues in the CDR3. CDR3 bases: TGCGCCAGCAGTGAGGATCTAGAGAGCACAGATACGCAGTATTTT. As protein: CASSEDLESTDTQYF.

The chain carries TRBV5-4 and TRBJ2-7, with 7 bases lining up with TRBD2. V was pared by 1 base and J by 1 base, with 8 bases of the junction left unmatched. The germline V gene has CDR1 SGHNT and CDR2 YYREEE (reference sequence). CDR3 length equals 16 residues. The CDR3 DNA follows: TGTGCCAGCAGCTTGCCCCAAACTAGCGCGTCCTACGAGCAGTACTTC. Translated, it gives CASSLPQTSASYEQYF.

The chain uses TRBV6-1 and TRBJ1-1; 7 bases match TRBD1. Unmatched junction bases numbered 6, after V lost 5 bases and J lost 6 bases. The germline gives CDR1 MNHNS, CDR2 SASEGT. The CDR3 is 13 residues long. The CDR3 sequence is CASSLYRGSEAFF. CDR3 nucleotides: TGTGCCAGCAGTCTGTACAGGGGATCTGAAGCTTTCTTT.

The gene calls are TRBV13 and TRBJ2-7; D might be TRBD1 (5 bases). The CDR3 loop spans 14 amino acids. Germline V lookup: CDR1 PRHDT, CDR2 FYEKMQ (reference sequence). V was clipped by 5 bases and J by 0 bases, with 11 bases between them. CDR3 sequence reads: CASSLPGISYEQYF. For the CDR3, the DNA is TGTGCCAGCAGCCTACCAGGGATCTCCTACGAGCAGTACTTC. The variable domain in full, completed from reference TRBV13 and TRBJ2-7, reads AAGVIQSPRHLIKEKRETATLKCYPIPRHDTVYWYQQGPGQDPQFLISFYEKMQSDKGSIPDRFSAQQFSDYHSELNMSSLELGDSALYFCASSLPGISYEQYFGPGTRLTVT.

This clone was detected once. Relative to the germline gene, one junction end is altered; a read error may explain this. V is TRBV2 and J is TRBJ1-5, with D unresolved. Germline V gives CDR1 SNHLY, CDR2 FYNNEI. This CDR3 contains 11 residues. The CDR3 loop is CASSEAQAQHF. CDR3 DNA: TGTGCCAGCAGTGAAGCTCAGGCCCAGCATTTT.